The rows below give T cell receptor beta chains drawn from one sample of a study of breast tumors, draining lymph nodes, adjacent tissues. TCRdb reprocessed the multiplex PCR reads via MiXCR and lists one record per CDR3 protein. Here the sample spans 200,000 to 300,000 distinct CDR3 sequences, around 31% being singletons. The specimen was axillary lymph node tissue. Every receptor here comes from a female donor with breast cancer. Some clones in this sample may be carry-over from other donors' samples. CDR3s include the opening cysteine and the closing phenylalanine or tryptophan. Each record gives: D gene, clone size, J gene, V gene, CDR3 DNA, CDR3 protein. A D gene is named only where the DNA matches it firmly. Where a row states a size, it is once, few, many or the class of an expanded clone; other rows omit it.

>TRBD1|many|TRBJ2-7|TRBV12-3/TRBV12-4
TGTGCCAGCAGACGGACAGGGGGCCCCTACGAGCAGTACTTC
CASRRTGGPYEQYF
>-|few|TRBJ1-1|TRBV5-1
TGCGCCAGCAGCGTTTTGGGGGAGCAAACTGAAGCTTTCTTT
CASSVLGEQTEAFF
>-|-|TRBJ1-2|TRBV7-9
TGTGCCAGCAGCCCACCGACACTGGGCCGGGGCTACACCTTC
CASSPPTLGRGYTF
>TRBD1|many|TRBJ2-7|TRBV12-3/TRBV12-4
TGTGCCAGCAGTTCGACAGGGCCTAGCTACGAGCAGTACTTC
CASSSTGPSYEQYF
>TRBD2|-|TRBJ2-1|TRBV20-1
TGCAGTGCTAATGGATCGTTGACTAGCGCGATCGGTGAGCAGTTCTTC
CSANGSLTSAIGEQFF
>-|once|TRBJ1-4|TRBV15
TGTGCCACCAGCAGCTTGGCCGGGTCTGCGGAAAAACTGTTTTTT
CATSSLAGSAEKLFF
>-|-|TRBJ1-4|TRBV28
TGTGCCAGCAGAACCTCCTACAATGAAAAACTGTTTTTT
CASRTSYNEKLFF
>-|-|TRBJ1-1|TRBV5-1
TGCGCCAGCAGCTTAGACATGAGGAACACTGAAGCTTTCTTT
CASSLDMRNTEAFF
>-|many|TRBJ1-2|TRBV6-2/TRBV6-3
TGTGCCAGCCAGGACGGGAGGGCGCGTGGCTACACCTTC
CASQDGRARGYTF
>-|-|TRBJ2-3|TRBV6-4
TGTGCCAGCAGTGACTCGCCTATTAGCGACACAGATACGCAGTATTTT
CASSDSPISDTDTQYF
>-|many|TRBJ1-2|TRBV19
TGTGCCAGTAGTATTCTGGGGGCGAACTATGGCTACACCTTC
CASSILGANYGYTF
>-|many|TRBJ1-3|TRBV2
TGTGCCAGCAGTGCCCTCGACAAGGGGATCGCGGGAAACACCATATATTTT
CASSALDKGIAGNTIYF
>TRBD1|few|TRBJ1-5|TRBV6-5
TGTGCCAGCAGTTACTCGCCAGGGGGGCCTTATAGCAATCAGCCCCAGCATTTT
CASSYSPGGPYSNQPQHF
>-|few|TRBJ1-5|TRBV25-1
TGTGCCAGCAGTGAAGCAGGGGCAAATCAGCCCCAGCATTTT
CASSEAGANQPQHF
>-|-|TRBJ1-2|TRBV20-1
TGCAGAGCTAGAGATGGACGGGATTCCTTTGGCTACACCTTC
CRARDGRDSFGYTF
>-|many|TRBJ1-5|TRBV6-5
TGTGCCAGCAGTTACAGTATGGGCTCCGGTCAGCCCCAGCATTTT
CASSYSMGSGQPQHF
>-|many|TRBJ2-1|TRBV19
TGTGCCAGTAGTATAGGCTATGACAATGAGCAGTTCTTC
CASSIGYDNEQFF
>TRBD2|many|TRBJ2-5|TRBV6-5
TGTGCCAGCAGTTCGACTAGCCGAGAGACCCAGTACTTC
CASSSTSRETQYF
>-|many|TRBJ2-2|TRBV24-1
TGTGCCACCAGTTCAACCGTATCTGGTTCCGGGGAGCTGTTTTTT
CATSSTVSGSGELFF
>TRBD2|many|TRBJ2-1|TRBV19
TGTGCCAGTGCGACACCCGACAGTAGGACTAGCGGGAGGGCCGGCAATGAGCAGTTCTTC
CASATPDSRTSGRAGNEQFF
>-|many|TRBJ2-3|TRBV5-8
TGTGCCAGCAGCTCTCCCACGGACCAAAGCACAGATACGCAGTATTTT
CASSSPTDQSTDTQYF
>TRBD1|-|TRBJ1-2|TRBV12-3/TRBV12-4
TGTGTCAGCAGTTCAAACCCCGGACAGGCCCTCGCTAACTATGGCTACACCTTC
CVSSSNPGQALANYGYTF
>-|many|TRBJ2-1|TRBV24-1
TGTGCCACCAGTGATGTGTACTCCCAGTACAATGAGCAGTTCTTC
CATSDVYSQYNEQFF
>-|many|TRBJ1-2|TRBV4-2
TGTGCCAGCAGCCAAGGGGACTTCTATGGCTACACCTTC
CASSQGDFYGYTF
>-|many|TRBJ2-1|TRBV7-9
TGTGCCAGCAGCCCTGACAGTAATGAGCAGTTCTTC
CASSPDSNEQFF
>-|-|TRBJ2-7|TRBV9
TGTGCCAGCAGCGTAGGGGGTAGCTCCTACGAGCAGTCCTTC
CASSVGGSSYEQSF
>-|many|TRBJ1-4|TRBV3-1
TGTGCCAGCAGCCAAGATCGGGCAGCCCGGCAAAAACTGTTTTTT
CASSQDRAARQKLFF
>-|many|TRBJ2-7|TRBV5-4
TGTGCCAGCAGCGGAGGGGGTCACTTGGACAGCGAGCAGTACTTC
CASSGGGHLDSEQYF
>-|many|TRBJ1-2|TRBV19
TGTGCCAGTAGCCCAATGGGTCCGTCCAACTATGGCTACACCTTC
CASSPMGPSNYGYTF
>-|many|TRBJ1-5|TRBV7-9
TGTGCCAGCAGCTTAGGGGAATATAGCAATCAGCCCCAGCATTTT
CASSLGEYSNQPQHF
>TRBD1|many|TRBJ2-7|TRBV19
TGTGCCAGTAGTACTCCGGGACAGAGCTACGAGCAGTACTTC
CASSTPGQSYEQYF
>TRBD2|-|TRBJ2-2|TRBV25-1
TGTGCCAGCAGTGCTACCCCTAGCGGGGACTTGGGGTCCGGGGAGCTGTTTTTT
CASSATPSGDLGSGELFF
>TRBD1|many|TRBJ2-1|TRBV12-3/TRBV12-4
TGTGCCAGCAGTTTTGGACAGGGGGTCCTTAATGAGCAGTTCTTC
CASSFGQGVLNEQFF
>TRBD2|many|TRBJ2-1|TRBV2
TGTGCCAGCAAGGGGCATGGGACTAGCAATGAGCAGTTCTTC
CASKGHGTSNEQFF
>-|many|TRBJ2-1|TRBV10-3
TGTGCCATCATGTTCGACTCGGGCAATGAGCAGTTCTTC
CAIMFDSGNEQFF
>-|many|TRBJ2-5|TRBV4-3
TGCGCCAGCAGCCAAGACCGAGGGGGCCAAGAGACCCAGTACTTC
CASSQDRGGQETQYF
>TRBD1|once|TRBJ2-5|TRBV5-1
TGCGCCAGCAGGGAAATGGGACAGGGGCAAGAGACCCAGTACTTC
CASREMGQGQETQYF
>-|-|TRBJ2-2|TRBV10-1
TGCGCCAGCAAACTTCCCGCGAACACCGGGGAGCTGTTTTTT
CASKLPANTGELFF
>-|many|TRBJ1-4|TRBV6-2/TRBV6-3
TGTGCCAGCAGTTACGGGAGCCCCGGGGAAAAACTGTTTTTT
CASSYGSPGEKLFF
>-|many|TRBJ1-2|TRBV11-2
TGTGCCAGCAGCTCCCGGGCTGAAGCTAACTATGGCTACACCTTC
CASSSRAEANYGYTF
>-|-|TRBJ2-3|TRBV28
TGTGCCAGCACCCTTAGCAGGGGCGCAGATACGCAGTATTTT
CASTLSRGADTQYF
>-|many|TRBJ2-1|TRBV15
TGTGCCACCAGCAGAGGTGGACACGACAATGAGCAGTTCTTC
CATSRGGHDNEQFF
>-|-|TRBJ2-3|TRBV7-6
TGTGCCAGCAGCTTAGTGCGGTCGTATGGGGGATCCCGCGCGGATACACAGTATTTT
CASSLVRSYGGSRADTQYF
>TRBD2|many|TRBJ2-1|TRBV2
TGTGCCAGCAGTGAGAGGAAGCGGGAGGATGAGCAGTTCTTC
CASSERKREDEQFF
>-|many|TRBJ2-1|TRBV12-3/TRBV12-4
TGTGCCAGCAGTTCTGCAGGGGAATACCGGGCGAATGAGCAGTTCTTC
CASSSAGEYRANEQFF
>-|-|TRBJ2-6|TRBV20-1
TGCAGTGCTCAAGAGAACGGGGCCAACGTCCTGACTTTC
CSAQENGANVLTF
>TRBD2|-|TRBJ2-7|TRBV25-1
TGTGCCAGCAGTGTGGGACTATGGGCCGGAGGATACGAGCAGTACTTC
CASSVGLWAGGYEQYF
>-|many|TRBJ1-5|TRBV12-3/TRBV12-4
TGTGCCAGCACCAAAAATCAGCCCCAGCATTTT
CASTKNQPQHF
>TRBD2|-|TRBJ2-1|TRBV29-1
TGCAGCCAAGATAGCGGGAGAGGGTATGATGAGCAGTTCTTC
CSQDSGRGYDEQFF
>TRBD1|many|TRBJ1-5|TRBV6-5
TGTGCCAGCAGCCGGACAGGGGGCATGGGTCAGCCCCAGCATTTT
CASSRTGGMGQPQHF
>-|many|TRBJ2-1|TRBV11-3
TGTGCCAGCAGCTTAGAAAATCGGGGTAGCGATGAGCAGTTCTTC
CASSLENRGSDEQFF
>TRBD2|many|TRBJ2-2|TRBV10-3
TGTGCCATCAGTAGTGGACTAGCGGGAGCGAACACCGGGGAGCTGTTTTTT
CAISSGLAGANTGELFF
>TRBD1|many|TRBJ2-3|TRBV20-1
TGCAGTGCTAACCCCGGGACAGGGGTATCAGATACGCAGTATTTT
CSANPGTGVSDTQYF
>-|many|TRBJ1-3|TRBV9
TGTGCCAGCAGCGGATTAAAGGGCTCTGGAAACACCATATATTTT
CASSGLKGSGNTIYF
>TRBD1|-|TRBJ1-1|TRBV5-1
TGCGCCAGCAGACCTAACTGGGGGACAGACGAAGCTTTCTTT
CASRPNWGTDEAFF
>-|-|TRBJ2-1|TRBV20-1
TGCAGTGCCACGCAATTCGTCTACAATGAGCAGTTCTTC
CSATQFVYNEQFF
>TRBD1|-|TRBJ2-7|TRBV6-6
TGTGCCAGCAAGCTCGGACAGGGGGGTCAGTACGAGCAGTACTTC
CASKLGQGGQYEQYF